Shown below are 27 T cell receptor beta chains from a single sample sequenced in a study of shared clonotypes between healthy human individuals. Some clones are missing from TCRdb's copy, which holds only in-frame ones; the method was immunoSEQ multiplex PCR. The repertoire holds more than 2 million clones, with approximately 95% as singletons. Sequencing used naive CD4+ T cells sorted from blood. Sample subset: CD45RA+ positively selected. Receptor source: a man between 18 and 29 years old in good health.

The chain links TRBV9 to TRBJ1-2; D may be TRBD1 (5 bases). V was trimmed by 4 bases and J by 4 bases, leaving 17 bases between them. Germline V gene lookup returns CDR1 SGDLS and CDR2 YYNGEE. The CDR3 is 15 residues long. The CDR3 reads CASSRDSHGIYGYTF. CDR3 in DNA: TGTGCCAGCAGCCGAGACAGTCACGGGATCTATGGCTACACCTTC.

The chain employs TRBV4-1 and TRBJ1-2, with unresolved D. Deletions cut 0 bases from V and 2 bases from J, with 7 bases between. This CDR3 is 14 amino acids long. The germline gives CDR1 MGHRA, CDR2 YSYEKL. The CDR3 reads CASSQDRPNYGYTF. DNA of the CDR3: TGCGCCAGCAGCCAAGATAGACCAAACTATGGCTACACCTTC.

Here the CDR3 reads CASSLAPGTLETQYF. In DNA form, the CDR3 reads TGTGCCAGCAGCTTAGCCCCTGGCACGTTAGAGACCCAGTACTTC. The V and J genes are TRBV7-9 and TRBJ2-5; D is ambiguous. Deletions cut 0 bases from V and 4 bases from J, with 12 bases between. The CDR3 length is 15 residues. Germline assignment: CDR1 SEHNR and CDR2 FQNEAQ (reference sequence).

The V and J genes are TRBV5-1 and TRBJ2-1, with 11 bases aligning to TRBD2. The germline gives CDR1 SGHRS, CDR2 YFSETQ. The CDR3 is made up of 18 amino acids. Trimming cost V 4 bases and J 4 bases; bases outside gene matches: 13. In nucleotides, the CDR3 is TGCGCCAGCAGCCCTGGGCTAGCGGGAGGTTCGTTGTACAATGAGCAGTTCTTC. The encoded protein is CASSPGLAGGSLYNEQFF.

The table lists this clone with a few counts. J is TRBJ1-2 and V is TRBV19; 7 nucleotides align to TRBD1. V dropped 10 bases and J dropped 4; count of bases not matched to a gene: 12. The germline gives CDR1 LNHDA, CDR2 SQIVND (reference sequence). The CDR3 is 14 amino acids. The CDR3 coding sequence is TGTGCCACCAAAAGGGACAGCTCTCCCTATGGCTACACCTTC. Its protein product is CATKRDSSPYGYTF.

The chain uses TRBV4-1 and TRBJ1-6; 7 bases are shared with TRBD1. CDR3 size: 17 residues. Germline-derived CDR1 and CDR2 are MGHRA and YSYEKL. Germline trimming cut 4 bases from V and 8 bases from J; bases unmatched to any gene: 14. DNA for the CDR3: TGCGCCAGCAGCCGGGACACCGGGACAGTCTTTTATTCACCCCTCCACTTT. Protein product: CASSRDTGTVFYSPLHF.

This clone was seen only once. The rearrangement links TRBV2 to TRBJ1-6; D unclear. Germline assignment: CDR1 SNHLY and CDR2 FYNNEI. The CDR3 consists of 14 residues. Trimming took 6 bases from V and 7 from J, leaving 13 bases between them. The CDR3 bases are TGTGCCAGCAGAGCCGGGAGCGGCAATTCACCCCTCCACTTT. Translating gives CASRAGSGNSPLHF.

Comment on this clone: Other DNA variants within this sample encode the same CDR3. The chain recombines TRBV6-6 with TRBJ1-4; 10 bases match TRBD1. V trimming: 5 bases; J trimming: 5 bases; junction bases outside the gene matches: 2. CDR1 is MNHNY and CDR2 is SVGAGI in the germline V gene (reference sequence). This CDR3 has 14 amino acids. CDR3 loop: CASSRTGGNEKLFF. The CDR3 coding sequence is TGTGCCAGCAGTCGGACAGGGGGAAATGAAAAACTGTTTTTT.

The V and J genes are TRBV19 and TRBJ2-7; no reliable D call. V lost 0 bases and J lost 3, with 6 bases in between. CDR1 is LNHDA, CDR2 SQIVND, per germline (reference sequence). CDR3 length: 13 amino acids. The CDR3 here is CASSIEENYEQYF. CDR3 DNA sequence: TGTGCCAGTAGTATAGAGGAGAACTACGAGCAGTACTTC.

The CDR3 loop reads CASSTQGQGAYEQYF. CDR3 coding DNA: TGTGCCAGCAGCACCCAGGGACAGGGAGCCTACGAGCAGTACTTC. The chain uses TRBV5-4 and TRBJ2-7; TRBD1 matches at 9 bases. The length of the CDR3 is 15 residues. Germline CDR1 and CDR2: SGHNT and YYREEE (reference sequence). The junction had 7 bases not matched to a gene; V was cut back by 4 bases and J by 2 bases.

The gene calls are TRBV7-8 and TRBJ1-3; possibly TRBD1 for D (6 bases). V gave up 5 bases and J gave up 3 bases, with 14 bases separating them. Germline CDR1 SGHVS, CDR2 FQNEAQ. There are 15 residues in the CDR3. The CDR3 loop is CASSKQGAGGNTIYF. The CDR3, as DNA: TGTGCCAGCAGCAAACAGGGAGCTGGTGGAAACACCATATATTTT.

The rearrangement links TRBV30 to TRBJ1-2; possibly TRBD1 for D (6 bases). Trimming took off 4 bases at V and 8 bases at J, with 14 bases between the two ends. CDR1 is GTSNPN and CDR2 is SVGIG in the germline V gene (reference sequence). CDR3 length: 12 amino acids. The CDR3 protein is CAWMGGARGYTF. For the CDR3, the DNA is TGTGCCTGGATGGGGGGCGCGAGGGGCTACACCTTC. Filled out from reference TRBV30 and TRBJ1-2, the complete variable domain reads SQTIHQWPATLVQPVGSPLSLECTVEGTSNPNLYWYRQAAGRGLQLLFYSVGIGQISSEVPQNLSASRPQDRQFILSSKKLLLSDSGFYLCAWMGGARGYTFGSGTRLTVV.

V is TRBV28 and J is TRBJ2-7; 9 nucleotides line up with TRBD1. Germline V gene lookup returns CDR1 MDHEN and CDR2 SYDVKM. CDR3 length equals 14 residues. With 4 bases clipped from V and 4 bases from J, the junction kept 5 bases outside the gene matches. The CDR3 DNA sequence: TGTGCCAGCAGTTCGGGACAGGGCCATTACGAGCAGTACTTC. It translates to CASSSGQGHYEQYF.

CDR3 protein: CASSPLDENTEAFF. The CDR3 bases are TGTGCCAGCAGCCCCCTCGATGAAAACACTGAAGCTTTCTTT. The J gene is TRBJ1-1, the V gene TRBV5-6; D is uncertain. Trimming left V 4 bases short and J 2 bases short, with 12 bases between. CDR1 and CDR2 (germline): SGHDT, YYEEEE. The CDR3 runs to 14 residues. Looking up the rest from reference TRBV5-6 and TRBJ1-1 gives the full variable domain: DAGVTQSPTHLIKTRGQQVTLRCSPKSGHDTVSWYQQALGQGPQFIFQYYEEEERQRGNFPDRFSGHQFPNYSSELNVNALLLGDSALYLCASSPLDENTEAFFGQGTRLTVV.

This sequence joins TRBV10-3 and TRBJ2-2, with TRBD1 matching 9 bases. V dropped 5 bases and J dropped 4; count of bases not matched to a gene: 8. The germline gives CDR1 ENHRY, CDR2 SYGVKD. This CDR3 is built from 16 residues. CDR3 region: CAISTGGARGTGELFF. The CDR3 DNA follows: TGTGCCATCAGTACAGGGGGCGCGAGGGGCACCGGGGAGCTGTTTTTT.

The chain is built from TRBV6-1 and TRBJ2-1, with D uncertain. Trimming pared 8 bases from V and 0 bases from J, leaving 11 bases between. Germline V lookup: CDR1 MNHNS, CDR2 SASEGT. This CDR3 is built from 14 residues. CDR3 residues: CASDGGSSYNEQFF. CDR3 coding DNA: TGTGCCAGCGACGGCGGCAGCTCCTACAATGAGCAGTTCTTC.

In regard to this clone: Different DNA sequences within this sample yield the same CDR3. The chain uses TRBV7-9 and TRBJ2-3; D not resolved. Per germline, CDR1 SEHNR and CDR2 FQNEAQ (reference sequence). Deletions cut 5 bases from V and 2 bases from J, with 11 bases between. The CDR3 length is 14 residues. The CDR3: CASSRRLDTDTQYF. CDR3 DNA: TGTGCCAGCAGCCGAAGGCTGGACACAGATACGCAGTATTTT.

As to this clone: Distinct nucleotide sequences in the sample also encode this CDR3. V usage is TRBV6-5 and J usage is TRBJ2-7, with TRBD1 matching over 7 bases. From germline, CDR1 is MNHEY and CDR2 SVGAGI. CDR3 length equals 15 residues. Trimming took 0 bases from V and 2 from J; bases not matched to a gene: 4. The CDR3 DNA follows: TGTGCCAGCAGTTACTCGGGACAGCGAGCCTACGAGCAGTACTTC. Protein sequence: CASSYSGQRAYEQYF.

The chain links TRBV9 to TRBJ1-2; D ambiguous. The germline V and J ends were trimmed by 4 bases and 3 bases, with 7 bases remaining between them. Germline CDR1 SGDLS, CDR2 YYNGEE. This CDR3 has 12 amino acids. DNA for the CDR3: TGTGCCAGCAGCACTGGCGACTATGGCTACACCTTC. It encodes CASSTGDYGYTF. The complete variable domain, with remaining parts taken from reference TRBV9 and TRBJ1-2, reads DSGVTQTPKHLITATGQRVTLRCSPRSGDLSVYWYQQSLDQGLQFLIQYYNGEERAKGNILERFSAQQFPDLHSELNLSSLELGDSALYFCASSTGDYGYTFGSGTRLTVV.

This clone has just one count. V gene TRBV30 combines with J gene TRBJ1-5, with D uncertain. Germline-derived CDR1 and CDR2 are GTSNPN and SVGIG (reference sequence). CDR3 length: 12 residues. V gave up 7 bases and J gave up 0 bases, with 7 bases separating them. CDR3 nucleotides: TGTGCCTTCTCGGATAGCAATCAGCCCCAGCATTTT. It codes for CAFSDSNQPQHF.

The CDR3 reads CASRVERQQYF. The CDR3 DNA is TGTGCCAGCAGGGTGGAGCGACAGCAGTACTTC. The V and J genes are TRBV2 and TRBJ2-7; D is undetermined. CDR1 and CDR2 (germline): SNHLY, FYNNEI. Trimming removed 6 bases at V and 8 bases at J, with 11 bases between. The CDR3 is 11 amino acids.

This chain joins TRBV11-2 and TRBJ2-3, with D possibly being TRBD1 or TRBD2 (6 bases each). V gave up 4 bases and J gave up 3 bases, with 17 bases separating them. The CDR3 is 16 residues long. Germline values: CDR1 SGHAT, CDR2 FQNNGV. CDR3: CASSWTTGAGTDTQYF. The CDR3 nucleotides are TGTGCCAGCAGCTGGACTACGGGGGCCGGTACAGATACGCAGTATTTT.

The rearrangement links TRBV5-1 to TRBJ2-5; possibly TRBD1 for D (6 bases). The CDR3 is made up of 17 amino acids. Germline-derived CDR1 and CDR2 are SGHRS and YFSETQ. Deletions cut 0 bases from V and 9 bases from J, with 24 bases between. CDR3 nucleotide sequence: TGCGCCAGCAGCTTGGGGTTGGGGACAAGGATTGAAGGGTCCCAGTACTTC. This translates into CASSLGLGTRIEGSQYF.

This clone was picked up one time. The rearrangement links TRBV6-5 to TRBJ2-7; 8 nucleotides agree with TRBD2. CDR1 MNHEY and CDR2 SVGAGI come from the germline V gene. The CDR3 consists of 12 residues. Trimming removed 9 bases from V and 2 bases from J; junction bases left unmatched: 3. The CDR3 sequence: CASSGNTYEQYF. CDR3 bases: TGTGCCAGTAGCGGGAACACCTACGAGCAGTACTTC.

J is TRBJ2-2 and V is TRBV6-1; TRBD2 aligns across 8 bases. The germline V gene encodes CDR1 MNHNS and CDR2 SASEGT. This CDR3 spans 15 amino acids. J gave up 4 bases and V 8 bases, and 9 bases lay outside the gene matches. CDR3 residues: CASHGISGITGELFF. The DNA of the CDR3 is TGTGCCAGCCATGGGATTAGCGGGATCACCGGGGAGCTGTTTTTT.

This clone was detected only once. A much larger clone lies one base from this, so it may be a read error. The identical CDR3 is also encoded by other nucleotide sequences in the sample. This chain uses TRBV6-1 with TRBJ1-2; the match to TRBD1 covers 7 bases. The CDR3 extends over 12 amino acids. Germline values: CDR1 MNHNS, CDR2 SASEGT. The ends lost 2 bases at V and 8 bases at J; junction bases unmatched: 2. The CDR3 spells CASSEQGDGYTF. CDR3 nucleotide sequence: TGTGCCAGCAGTGAACAGGGGGACGGCTACACCTTC.

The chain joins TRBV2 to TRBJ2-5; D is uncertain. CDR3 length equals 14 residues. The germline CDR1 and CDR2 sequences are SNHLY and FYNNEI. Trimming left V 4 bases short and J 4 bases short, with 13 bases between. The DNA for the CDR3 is TGTGCCAGCAGTGTATACCAGGAGATAGAGACCCAGTACTTC. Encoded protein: CASSVYQEIETQYF. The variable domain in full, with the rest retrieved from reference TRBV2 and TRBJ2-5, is EPEVTQTPSHQVTQMGQEVILRCVPISNHLYFYWYRQILGQKVEFLVSFYNNEISEKSEIFDDQFSVERPDGSNFTLKIRSTKLEDSAMYFCASSVYQEIETQYFGPGTRLLVL.